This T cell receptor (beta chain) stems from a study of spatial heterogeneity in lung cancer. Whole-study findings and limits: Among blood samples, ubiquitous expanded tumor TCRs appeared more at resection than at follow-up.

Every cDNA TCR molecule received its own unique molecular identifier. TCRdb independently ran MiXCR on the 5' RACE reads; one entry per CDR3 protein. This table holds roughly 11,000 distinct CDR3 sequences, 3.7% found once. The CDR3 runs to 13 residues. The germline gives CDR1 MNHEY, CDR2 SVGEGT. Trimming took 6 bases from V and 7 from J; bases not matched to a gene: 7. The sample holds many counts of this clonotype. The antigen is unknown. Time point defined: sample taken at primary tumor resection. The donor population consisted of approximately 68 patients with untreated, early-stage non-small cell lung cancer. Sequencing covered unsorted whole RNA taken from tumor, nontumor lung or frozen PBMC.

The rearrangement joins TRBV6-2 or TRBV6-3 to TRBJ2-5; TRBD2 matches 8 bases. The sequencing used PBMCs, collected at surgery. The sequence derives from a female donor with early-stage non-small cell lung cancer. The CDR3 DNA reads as TGTGCCAGCAGCGGGGGGGGACCCGTGACCCAGTACTTC. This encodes CASSGGGPVTQYF.